A selection of T cell receptor beta chains follows, all from one sample in a study of blood T cell repertoires in COVID-19. Assay used: immunoSEQ multiplex PCR; TCRdb lists only in-frame clones, some missing. The sample shows 90,000 to 110,000 clones, around 81% of them seen only once. The sample was peripheral blood. These receptors originate from an elderly man with acute or convalescent COVID-19. CDR3s include the opening cysteine and the closing phenylalanine or tryptophan. Each record gives: V gene, CDR3 protein.

>TRBV5-8
CASSSGTLYNSPLHF
>TRBV30
CAWRGQARGQYF
>TRBV20-1
CSASKRTATYEQYF
>TRBV5-1
CASSSYSQETQYF
>TRBV4-1
CASNTGSGEKLFF
>TRBV29-1
CSVAPVTEAFF
>TRBV7-9
CASSSGTGGKYSNQPQHF
>TRBV3-1/TRBV3-2
CASSQVTPFPDSRGLGTGELFF
>TRBV6-1
CASTPTRRETDTQYF
>TRBV3-1/TRBV3-2
CASSQYDRGETQYF
>TRBV19
CASKGRGPSYEQYF
>TRBV28
CASKGSGRPSYNEQFF
>TRBV6-6
CASSDRGSQETQYF
>TRBV9
CASSPMTSGGEQFF
>TRBV15
CATSRDVIAGGYNEQFF
>TRBV14
CASSRQSLGNTIYF
>TRBV6-2/TRBV6-3
CASSYHGSGSGNTIYF
>TRBV6-2/TRBV6-3
CASSPGTGVYQPQHF
>TRBV11-2
CASRLDRGQNSPLHF
>TRBV28
CASNRPGQGIDEQYF
>TRBV29-1
CSAQDTGEKLFF
>TRBV7-2
CASSLGQGPNNEQFF